A single sample gave rise to the 31 T cell receptor beta chains below, sequenced in a study of blood T cell repertoires in COVID-19. The method was immunoSEQ multiplex PCR; TCRdb's version includes in-frame clones alone and lacks a portion of them. The top ten hold roughly a tenth of the sample, which has 300,000 to 450,000 clones, more than 75% seen once. Specimen: peripheral blood. These receptor sequences come from a woman in her twenties or thirties with COVID-19, enrolled during active disease.

This clone has a count of ten or more. V and J are TRBV29-1 and TRBJ2-6, with TRBD1 as a possible D gene (5 bases). CDR1 is SQVTM, CDR2 ANQGSEA, per germline. V was trimmed by 8 bases and J by 3 bases, leaving 14 bases between them. The CDR3 runs 14 residues. The CDR3 nucleotides read TGCAGCACCTTAGAGACAGTTGGGGCCAACGTCCTGACTTTC. Its translation: CSTLETVGANVLTF.

J is TRBJ2-1 and V is TRBV10-3; TRBD1 matches 10 bases. Germline trimming cut 11 bases from V and 8 bases from J; bases unmatched to any gene: 12. The CDR3 contains 14 residues. Per germline, CDR1 ENHRY and CDR2 SYGVKD. The CDR3 bases are TGTGCCTCCTCGCGACAGGGGGCGATCGATGAGCAGTTCTTC. It yields the protein CASSRQGAIDEQFF.

V usage is TRBV19 and J usage is TRBJ2-1; TRBD2 aligns across 10 bases. CDR3 length: 15 amino acids. In germline, CDR1 is LNHDA, CDR2 SQIVND (reference sequence). The V gene end was trimmed by 4 bases and the J gene end by 9 bases; junction bases not matched to a gene: 9. Here the CDR3 reads CASSTGSSGSGEQFF. DNA for the CDR3: TGTGCCAGTAGTACGGGGTCTAGCGGGAGCGGTGAGCAGTTCTTC.

The V call is TRBV3-1 (or the pseudogene TRBV3-2), the J call TRBJ2-7, with 10 nucleotides matching TRBD2. With V trimmed by 4 bases and J by 7 bases, 7 bases remained unmatched. Germline V gene lookup returns CDR1 LGHDT and CDR2 YNNKEL (reference sequence). The CDR3 is 14 residues long. The CDR3 protein is CASSPPAGGREQYF. The CDR3 region has the DNA TGTGCCAGCAGCCCACCAGCGGGAGGGCGGGAGCAGTACTTC.

V gene TRBV11-3 combines with J gene TRBJ2-7; D gene unclear. Per germline, CDR1 SGHNT and CDR2 YENEEA. The CDR3 covers 13 residues. The V end lost 5 bases, the J end lost 2 bases, and 10 bases lay between the germline ends. CDR3 coding DNA: TGTGCCAGCAGCCCCGACTCAACCTACGAGCAGTACTTC. Protein sequence: CASSPDSTYEQYF.

The CDR3 is CASSPTRVSTDTQYF. CDR3 coding DNA: TGTGCCAGCAGCCCCACCAGGGTGTCCACAGATACGCAGTATTTT. This rearrangement joins TRBV7-8 to TRBJ2-3; the D gene is possibly TRBD1 (5 bases). V lost 5 bases and J lost 2, with 14 bases in between. The CDR3 covers 15 residues. Germline V gene data show CDR1 as SGHVS and CDR2 as FQNEAQ.

This clone was seen only a few times. This sequence joins TRBV2 and TRBJ1-6; weak D call: TRBD1 (5 bases). Trimming cost V 7 bases and J 6 bases, with 13 bases left between them. Per the germline V gene, CDR1 is SNHLY and CDR2 is FYNNEI. This CDR3 contains 14 residues. As DNA, the CDR3 is TGTGCCAGCAATACTCAGGGAAGTAATTCACCCCTCCACTTT. The encoded protein is CASNTQGSNSPLHF.

The chain employs TRBV7-2 and TRBJ2-3; 8 nucleotides agree with TRBD2. V lost 1 base to trimming and J lost 11 bases; unmatched junction nucleotides: 14. Germline CDR1 is SGHTA and CDR2 is FQGNSA. The length of the CDR3 is 16 residues. The DNA for the CDR3 is TGTGCCAGCAGCTTAGTTAGCGGGACCCACCTCGGCGGGCAGTATTTT. The encoded protein is CASSLVSGTHLGGQYF. The complete variable domain, with remaining parts taken from reference TRBV7-2 and TRBJ2-3, reads GAGVSQSPSNKVTEKGKDVELRCDPISGHTALYWYRQSLGQGLEFLIYFQGNSAPDKSGLPSDRFSAERTGGSVSTLTIQRTQQEDSAVYLCASSLVSGTHLGGQYFGPGTRLTVL.

This clone appeared a single time. The chain employs TRBV5-1 and TRBJ2-7; D might be TRBD1 (6 bases). Germline V CDR1 and CDR2: SGHRS, YFSETQ. V was cut by 1 base and J by 5 bases, with 10 bases left in between. The CDR3 contains 13 residues. This CDR3 reads CASSLRRGDEQYF. As DNA, the CDR3 is TGCGCCAGCAGCTTGCGCAGGGGTGACGAGCAGTACTTC. Drawing the rest from reference TRBV5-1 and TRBJ2-7, the complete variable domain is KAGVTQTPRYLIKTRGQQVTLSCSPISGHRSVSWYQQTPGQGLQFLFEYFSETQRNKGNFPGRFSGRQFSNSRSEMNVSTLELGDSALYLCASSLRRGDEQYFGPGTRLTVT.

The rearrangement joins TRBV3-1 (or the pseudogene TRBV3-2) to TRBJ2-1; the D gene is possibly TRBD2 (5 bases). Germline V gene data show CDR1 as LGHDT and CDR2 as YNNKEL (reference sequence). This CDR3 contains 13 residues. The ends were cut back, 4 bases at V and 8 bases at J, with 12 bases in the middle. CDR3 sequence: CASSPLGAHEQFF. DNA of the CDR3: TGTGCCAGCAGCCCACTAGGAGCCCATGAGCAGTTCTTC.

The chain couples TRBV2 to TRBJ2-4; a possible D gene is TRBD1 (6 bases). V shed 6 bases and J shed 0 bases, with 12 bases lying between them. Germline loops: CDR1 SNHLY, CDR2 FYNNEI. The CDR3 contains 15 residues. The CDR3 DNA reads as TGTGCCAGCAGCGCGGACAGCCAAGCCAAAAACATTCAGTACTTC. Translated: CASSADSQAKNIQYF.

The gene calls are TRBV5-1 and TRBJ1-3, with a tentative D call TRBD1 (6 bases). Germline-derived CDR1 and CDR2 are SGHRS and YFSETQ. There are 14 residues in the CDR3. With 4 bases removed from V and 3 bases from J, the gap between germline ends came to 11 bases. The DNA of the CDR3 is TGCGCCAGCAGCGCAGGGGTAGATGGAAACACCATATATTTT. As protein: CASSAGVDGNTIYF.

The chain employs TRBV30 and TRBJ1-5, with 7 bases aligning to TRBD1. Unmatched junction bases numbered 6, after V lost 3 bases and J lost 7 bases. This CDR3 has 13 residues. In germline, CDR1 is GTSNPN, CDR2 SVGIG (reference sequence). CDR3 DNA sequence: TGTGCCTGGAGCGACAGGGCCCCCCAGCCCCAGCATTTT. This codes for CAWSDRAPQPQHF.

V gene TRBV5-1 combines with J gene TRBJ2-7; D might be TRBD1 (6 bases). V gave up 4 bases and J gave up 2 bases, with 13 bases separating them. The length of the CDR3 is 14 residues. Germline V gene data show CDR1 as SGHRS and CDR2 as YFSETQ. CDR3 coding DNA: TGCGCCAGCAGCCCCCCAGGGGCGACCTACGAGCAGTACTTC. Amino acid sequence: CASSPPGATYEQYF. Combining the CDR3 with reference TRBV5-1 and TRBJ2-7 gives the whole variable domain KAGVTQTPRYLIKTRGQQVTLSCSPISGHRSVSWYQQTPGQGLQFLFEYFSETQRNKGNFPGRFSGRQFSNSRSEMNVSTLELGDSALYLCASSPPGATYEQYFGPGTRLTVT.

The CDR3 loop is CASSLTGKNYGYTF. CDR3 coding DNA: TGTGCCAGCAGTCTGACAGGGAAAAACTATGGCTACACCTTC. The chain joins TRBV28 to TRBJ1-2, with 7 positions matching TRBD1. CDR3 length equals 14 residues. Germline CDR1 MDHEN, CDR2 SYDVKM. Trimming took 5 bases from V and 2 from J; bases not matched to a gene: 5.

The rearrangement uses TRBV7-6 and TRBJ1-5; D may be TRBD1 (6 bases). This CDR3 comprises 14 residues. Trimming took off 3 bases at V and 0 bases at J, with 6 bases between the two ends. Germline V gives CDR1 SGHVS, CDR2 FNYEAQ. CDR3 sequence reads: CASSLDSSNQPQHF. The CDR3 DNA reads TGTGCCAGCAGCTTGGACAGTAGCAATCAGCCCCAGCATTTT.

This clone was seen once. The V and J genes are TRBV30 and TRBJ2-1; the match to TRBD2 covers 7 bases. The CDR3 runs 12 residues. Germline V gene data show CDR1 as GTSNPN and CDR2 as SVGIG (reference sequence). Unmatched junction bases numbered 6, after V lost 1 base and J lost 12 bases. CDR3 amino acids: CAWSGARGVQFF. The CDR3 bases are TGTGCCTGGAGTGGGGCCCGGGGGGTGCAGTTCTTC.

In DNA form, the CDR3 reads TGTGCCAGCAGTTTCCGTGGAGGGGGCGTAACTAATGAAAAACTGTTTTTT. Its protein is CASSFRGGGVTNEKLFF. V and J are TRBV27 and TRBJ1-4, with 7 bases that match TRBD1. With 3 bases clipped from V and 1 base from J, the junction kept 8 bases outside the gene matches. Germline V gives CDR1 MNHEY, CDR2 SMNVEV (reference sequence). There are 17 residues in the CDR3.

This chain links TRBV7-8 with TRBJ2-7; TRBD1 matches at 8 bases. Trimming took 2 bases from V and 6 from J; bases not matched to a gene: 15. Germline V lookup: CDR1 SGHVS, CDR2 FQNEAQ. This CDR3 has 17 residues. This CDR3 reads CASSLIRSRTGSLEQYF. The CDR3 region has the DNA TGTGCCAGCAGCTTAATCCGTTCCCGGACAGGGAGCCTCGAGCAGTACTTC.

CDR3 protein: CASSPPGGTGELFF. Here the CDR3 DNA reads TGTGCCAGCAGCCCCCCGGGGGGCACCGGGGAGCTGTTTTTT. This sequence joins TRBV3-1 (or the pseudogene TRBV3-2) and TRBJ2-2; 7 positions agree with TRBD2. CDR3 length equals 14 residues. With V trimmed by 4 bases and J by 4 bases, 3 bases remained unmatched. Germline CDR1 reads LGHDT; CDR2 reads YNNKEL (reference sequence).

This clone was counted a single time. The gene calls are TRBV7-9 and TRBJ2-5; the match to TRBD2 covers 13 bases. Looked up from germline, CDR1 is SEHNR and CDR2 is FQNEAQ (reference sequence). CDR3 length: 17 residues. Trimming removed 5 bases from V and 5 bases from J; junction bases left unmatched: 11. The CDR3 loop is CASSRTIGLAGVETQYF. CDR3 nucleotides: TGTGCCAGCAGCCGAACCATCGGACTAGCGGGAGTTGAGACCCAGTACTTC.

The V gene is TRBV4-3, the J gene TRBJ2-7, with no clear D. Germline V gene sequence: CDR1 LGHNA, CDR2 YSLEER. The CDR3 runs to 14 residues. V dropped 1 base and J dropped 1 base, with 8 bases sitting between them. CDR3 region: CASSQALPSYEQYF. CDR3 nucleotides: TGCGCCAGCAGCCAAGCACTACCTTCCTACGAGCAGTACTTC.

The chain employs TRBV19 and TRBJ2-1; D gene unclear. The CDR3 contains 11 residues. The V and J ends lost 5 bases and 3 bases respectively, with 2 bases between them. Germline assignment: CDR1 LNHDA and CDR2 SQIVND (reference sequence). CDR3 sequence reads: CASSHYNEQFF. The DNA for the CDR3 is TGTGCCAGTAGTCACTACAATGAGCAGTTCTTC.

This clone was seen more than once but under ten times. The gene calls are TRBV30 and TRBJ1-3; D perhaps matches TRBD1 (5 bases). CDR1 and CDR2 (germline): GTSNPN, SVGIG (reference sequence). Trimming removed 5 bases at V and 0 bases at J, with 11 bases between. The CDR3 extends over 14 amino acids. The CDR3 reads CAWQDTSSGNTIYF. The CDR3 nucleotides read TGTGCCTGGCAGGACACGAGCTCTGGAAACACCATATATTTT.

This chain uses TRBV28 with TRBJ1-6; D is uncertain. This CDR3 is built from 12 residues. Trimming shortened V by 10 bases and J by 9 bases, and 13 bases separated the two germline ends. Germline V gene sequence: CDR1 MDHEN, CDR2 SYDVKM. The CDR3 is CATTSGASPLHF. For the CDR3, the DNA is TGTGCCACCACATCCGGAGCTTCACCCCTCCACTTT.

Regarding this clone: Sequence at one end of the junction differs from germline and may be a read error. This chain links TRBV7-9 with TRBJ1-1; maybe TRBD1 (5 bases). Germline V gene lookup returns CDR1 SEHNR and CDR2 FQNEAQ (reference sequence). This CDR3 spans 12 amino acids. The CDR3 spells CASSLTRAEAFF. DNA for the CDR3: TGTGCCAGCAGCTTAACCAGGGCTGAGGCTTTCTTT.

This chain uses TRBV18 with TRBJ1-4; D not resolved. V was trimmed by 3 bases and J by 7 bases, leaving 9 bases between them. From germline, CDR1 is KGHSH and CDR2 LQKENI. The CDR3 loop spans 13 amino acids. Written as DNA, the CDR3 is TGTGCCAGCTCACCCCCGACGGGTGAAAAACTGTTTTTT. This encodes CASSPPTGEKLFF.

The chain employs TRBV10-3 and TRBJ2-7, with D possibly being TRBD1 (5 bases). From germline, CDR1 is ENHRY and CDR2 SYGVKD. Between the trimmed V and J ends, which lost 10 bases and 2 bases, there was a span of 12 bases. The length of the CDR3 is 12 residues. DNA of the CDR3: TGTGCCACAGGACAATCCCCCTACGAGCAGTACTTC. The encoded protein is CATGQSPYEQYF.

This clone was detected ten times or more. V is TRBV6-1 and J is TRBJ2-7; 7 bases fit TRBD1. This CDR3 is 16 amino acids long. Germline V CDR1 and CDR2: MNHNS, SASEGT. V lost 0 bases and J lost 0; bases outside the gene matches: 5. The CDR3 loop reads CASSEAGTASSYEQYF. The CDR3 nucleotides read TGTGCCAGCAGTGAAGCCGGGACAGCTTCCTCCTACGAGCAGTACTTC.

This clone has more than one count but fewer than ten. The chain links TRBV11-2 to TRBJ1-2; 7 bases agree with TRBD1. Per the germline V gene, CDR1 is SGHAT and CDR2 is FQNNGV. This CDR3 contains 15 residues. J gave up 3 bases and V 1 base, and 5 bases lay outside the gene matches. CDR3 DNA: TGTGCCAGCAGCTTAGCACCGGGACAGCACTATGGCTACACCTTC. This encodes CASSLAPGQHYGYTF. Drawing the rest from reference TRBV11-2 and TRBJ1-2, the complete variable domain is EAGVAQSPRYKIIEKRQSVAFWCNPISGHATLYWYQQILGQGPKLLIQFQNNGVVDDSQLPKDRFSAERLKGVDSTLKIQPAKLEDSAVYLCASSLAPGQHYGYTFGSGTRLTVV.

The rearrangement links TRBV13 to TRBJ1-3; tentative D call: TRBD1 (5 bases). The CDR3 runs to 14 residues. Germline assignment: CDR1 PRHDT and CDR2 FYEKMQ (reference sequence). V lost 5 bases and J 4 bases, leaving 12 bases between the germline ends. CDR3 residues: CASSGQTAGNTIYF. The CDR3 nucleotides read TGTGCCAGCAGCGGGCAGACAGCCGGAAACACCATATATTTT.